Sequencing of this T cell receptor beta chain was carried out in a study of neurological immune-mediated disorders. CD4+ or CD8+ T cells at a count of about 1 million served as input for the sorted libraries. The cDNA came from 5'RACE with 10-nucleotide random UMIs. Each CDR3 protein is one row after TCRdb ran MiXCR on the 5' RACE reads. Among 20,000 to 25,000 distinct CDR3 sequences, 5% to 7% were seen once, and the ten largest hold roughly 40%. This clonotype was seen many times. Sample: CD8+ T cells from blood. This clonotype originated in a man younger than 30 in good health.

The CDR3: CASSIDRGIDTEAFF. The DNA for the CDR3 is TGTGCCAGCAGCATCGACAGGGGGATAGACACTGAAGCTTTCTTT. The chain recombines TRBV11-2 with TRBJ1-1, with 9 positions matching TRBD1. V was clipped by 5 bases and J by 3 bases; unmatched bases: 7. The germline V gene has CDR1 SGHAT and CDR2 FQNNGV. The CDR3 is 15 residues long.